This T cell receptor beta chain was sequenced for a study of breast tumors, draining lymph nodes, adjacent tissues. One entry per CDR3 protein results from TCRdb running MiXCR on the multiplex PCR reads. The sample lists tens of thousands of distinct CDR3 sequences, 23% seen once, with about 7.8% in the top ten. Germline V CDR1 and CDR2: KGHDR, SFDVKD. This CDR3 is built from 12 residues. V was cut by 9 bases and J by 2 bases, with 7 bases left in between. The sample holds many counts of this clonotype. This rearrangement joins TRBV24-1 to TRBJ1-5, with TRBD1 as a possible D gene (5 bases). This receptor was identified in a female donor with breast cancer. Some clones in this sample may be carry-over from other donors' samples. Input material: breast tumor tissue. The CDR3 DNA reads as TGTGCCACCGGGACGGGCAATCAGCCCCAGCATTTT. This translates into CATGTGNQPQHF.